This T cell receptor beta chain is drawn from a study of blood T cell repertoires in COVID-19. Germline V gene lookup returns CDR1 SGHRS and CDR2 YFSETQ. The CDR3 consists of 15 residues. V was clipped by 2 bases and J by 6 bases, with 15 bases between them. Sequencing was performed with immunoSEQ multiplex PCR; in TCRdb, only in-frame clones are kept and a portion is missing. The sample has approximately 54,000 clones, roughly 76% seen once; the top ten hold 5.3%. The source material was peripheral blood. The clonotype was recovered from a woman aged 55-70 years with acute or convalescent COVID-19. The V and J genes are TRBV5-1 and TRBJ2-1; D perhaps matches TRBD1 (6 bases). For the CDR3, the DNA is TGCGCCAGCAGCTTTACAAAACAGGGAGTCAATGAGCAGTTCTTC. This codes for CASSFTKQGVNEQFF.